These 20 T cell receptor beta chains were sequenced from one sample in a study of OX40 agonist ivuxolimab in advanced cancers. Profiled with immunoSEQ multiplex PCR; TCRdb holds only in-frame clones, not every one. The sample has 12,000 or so clones; under 90% are singletons. Sequences were derived from CD4+ or CD8+ T cells sorted from blood, sampled in a trial of the OX40 agonist ivuxolimab. The receptors stem from an adult with an advanced solid tumor such as melanoma, head and neck, liver or kidney cancer.

The chain is built from TRBV10-1 and TRBJ2-7; 9 bases align to TRBD1. Germline trimming cut 10 bases from V and 2 bases from J; bases unmatched to any gene: 9. Germline loops: CDR1 WNHNN, CDR2 SYGVQD (reference sequence). This CDR3 has 14 amino acids. The CDR3 DNA reads TGCGCCACCCAAGTGGGACAGGGCCCCTACGAGCAGTACTTC. It encodes CATQVGQGPYEQYF.

The CDR3 DNA reads as TGTGCCAGTAGTATAGATCTCCAGGGATGGCCATACGAGCAGTACTTC. Residues: CASSIDLQGWPYEQYF. The chain is built from TRBV19 and TRBJ2-7; maybe TRBD1 (5 bases). Germline assignment: CDR1 LNHDA and CDR2 SQIVND (reference sequence). The CDR3 runs 16 residues. The V end was cut by 0 bases, the J end by 4 bases, with 16 bases between.

This chain links TRBV6-4 with TRBJ1-1, with D possibly TRBD1 on 6 matching bases. Germline V gene data show CDR1 as MRHNA and CDR2 as SNTAGT. Trimming shortened V by 3 bases and J by 5 bases, and 16 bases separated the two germline ends. CDR3 length: 15 residues. The CDR3 loop is CASSELEGGGTEAFF. For the CDR3, the DNA is TGTGCCAGCAGTGAACTCGAAGGGGGAGGAACTGAAGCTTTCTTT.

As concerns this clone: The same CDR3 is also encoded by other DNA sequences in this sample. V gene TRBV7-9 combines with J gene TRBJ2-7; maybe TRBD1 (5 bases). V was pared by 5 bases and J by 0 bases, with 8 bases between. The CDR3 consists of 13 residues. Germline V gene lookup returns CDR1 SEHNR and CDR2 FQNEAQ (reference sequence). Here the CDR3 DNA reads TGTGCCAGCAGCCCTACAGGCTCCTACGAGCAGTACTTC. Its protein is CASSPTGSYEQYF.

V usage is TRBV11-2 and J usage is TRBJ1-2, with D hard to call. The CDR3 sequence is 16 residues long. The germline V and J ends were trimmed by 4 bases and 4 bases, with 19 bases remaining between them. CDR1 and CDR2 from the germline V gene are SGHAT and FQNNGV. CDR3 bases: TGTGCCAGCAGCTCAAGTACGGGGTTCGGCGGCTATGGCTACACCTTC. Its translation: CASSSSTGFGGYGYTF.

V usage is TRBV5-1 and J usage is TRBJ2-7, with D hard to call. V lost 2 bases, J lost 2 bases, and 8 bases lay in between. The CDR3 spans 13 residues. In germline, CDR1 is SGHRS, CDR2 YFSETQ. The CDR3 reads CASSFAGPYEQYF. CDR3 in DNA: TGCGCCAGCAGCTTCGCAGGACCCTACGAGCAGTACTTC.

This sequence joins TRBV6-1 and TRBJ2-7, with D maybe TRBD1 (6 bases). This CDR3 is 12 amino acids long. Trimming stripped 6 bases from V and 4 bases from J, with 10 bases between. Germline assignment: CDR1 MNHNS and CDR2 SASEGT. The CDR3 spells CASRTQGYEQYF. CDR3 DNA sequence: TGTGCCAGCAGGACACAGGGTTACGAGCAGTACTTC.

The chain employs TRBV15 and TRBJ2-4; TRBD2 agrees at 7 bases. The CDR3 sequence is 15 residues long. Germline loops: CDR1 LNHNV, CDR2 YYDKDF (reference sequence). V shed 0 bases and J 4 bases; nucleotides not matched to a gene: 3. As DNA, the CDR3 is TGTGCCACCAGCAGAGAGCGAGCGGGGAAAAACATTCAGTACTTC. Protein sequence: CATSRERAGKNIQYF. The full variable domain, in which reference TRBV15 and TRBJ2-4 provide the parts outside the CDR3, is DAMVIQNPRYQVTQFGKPVTLSCSQTLNHNVMYWYQQKSSQAPKLLFHYYDKDFNNEADTPDNFQSRRPNTSFCFLDIRSPGLGDTAMYLCATSRERAGKNIQYFGAGTRLSVL.

The rearrangement links TRBV29-1 to TRBJ1-6, with TRBD1 as a possible D gene (5 bases). The CDR3 contains 14 residues. Per the germline V gene, CDR1 is SQVTM and CDR2 is ANQGSEA. V was cut by 5 bases and J by 7 bases, with 15 bases left in between. CDR3 in amino acids: CSVTMGPRNSPLHF. The CDR3 DNA reads TGCAGCGTTACGATGGGACCGCGAAATTCACCCCTCCACTTT.

The genes are TRBV6-5 and TRBJ1-1; D uncertain. This CDR3 is built from 13 residues. The germline V and J ends were trimmed by 6 bases and 0 bases, with 8 bases remaining between them. The germline V gene encodes CDR1 MNHEY and CDR2 SVGAGI. DNA for the CDR3: TGTGCCAGCAGCCATACGCTGAACACTGAAGCTTTCTTT. Translation: CASSHTLNTEAFF.

The genes are TRBV5-4 and TRBJ2-1, with TRBD1 matching over 8 bases. The germline CDR1 and CDR2 sequences are SGHNT and YYREEE (reference sequence). V gave up 4 bases and J gave up 0 bases; unmatched junction bases: 6. There are 16 residues in the CDR3. Written as DNA, the CDR3 is TGTGCCAGCAGCGGATCAGGGGGCCCCTCCTACAATGAGCAGTTCTTC. It encodes CASSGSGGPSYNEQFF.

The chain joins TRBV7-9 to TRBJ1-4, with unresolved D. In germline, CDR1 is SEHNR, CDR2 FQNEAQ (reference sequence). The CDR3 is 15 amino acids. V was clipped by 1 base and J by 1 base, with 7 bases between them. The CDR3 region is CASSLDGQTNEKLFF. The DNA of the CDR3 is TGTGCCAGCAGCTTAGACGGCCAAACTAATGAAAAACTGTTTTTT.

V is TRBV12-2 and J is TRBJ2-2. TRBV12-2 is a pseudogene. The CDR3 contains 15 residues. The CDR3 DNA reads TGTGCAAGTCGTCCTGGGAGCAGGGAAGCCGGGGAGCTGTTTTTT. Translation gives CASRPGSREAGELFF.

This chain uses TRBV6-5 with TRBJ1-1, with D possibly matching TRBD1 (6 bases). This CDR3 spans 14 amino acids. V was shortened by 2 bases and J by 4 bases, with 11 bases between the two germline ends. From germline, CDR1 is MNHEY and CDR2 SVGAGI. The DNA of the CDR3 is TGTGCCAGCAGTTACCCAGGAGGGGGCACTGAAGCTTTCTTT. Its protein is CASSYPGGGTEAFF.

The chain employs TRBV6-6 and TRBJ1-3, with D unresolved. The CDR3 has 15 amino acids. Germline V CDR1 and CDR2: MNHNY, SVGAGI (reference sequence). V lost 0 bases and J 0 bases, leaving 6 bases between the germline ends. The chain's CDR3 is CASSYSSTSGNTIYF. As DNA, the CDR3 is TGTGCCAGCAGTTACTCATCAACCTCTGGAAACACCATATATTTT.

This rearrangement joins TRBV5-1 to TRBJ1-4, with D unclear. Trimming shortened V by 0 bases and J by 3 bases, and 9 bases separated the two germline ends. CDR1 SGHRS and CDR2 YFSETQ come from the germline V gene. CDR3 length: 15 residues. CDR3 sequence reads: CASSLGGQANEKLFF. The CDR3 DNA sequence: TGCGCCAGCAGCTTGGGTGGGCAGGCTAATGAAAAACTGTTTTTT.

V gene TRBV6-6 combines with J gene TRBJ2-7; no clear D gene. The ends were cut back, 4 bases at V and 0 bases at J, with 7 bases in the middle. This CDR3 has 13 residues. Germline V lookup: CDR1 MNHNY, CDR2 SVGAGI (reference sequence). The CDR3 DNA reads as TGTGCCAGCAGTTCAACGAGCTCCTACGAGCAGTACTTC. Translated: CASSSTSSYEQYF.

The CDR3 reads CASSLPRRLNTEAFF. In nucleotides, the CDR3 is TGTGCCAGCAGCTTACCCAGGCGGCTGAACACTGAAGCTTTCTTT. The chain links TRBV7-9 to TRBJ1-1; unclear D gene. Deletions cut 2 bases from V and 0 bases from J, with 10 bases between. CDR3 length: 15 residues. The germline V gene encodes CDR1 SEHNR and CDR2 FQNEAQ (reference sequence).

The gene calls are TRBV5-5 and TRBJ2-7; 8 positions match TRBD2. V lost 2 bases to trimming and J lost 2 bases; unmatched junction nucleotides: 6. CDR1 and CDR2 from the germline V gene are SGHKS and YYEKEE (reference sequence). The CDR3 has 15 amino acids. DNA for the CDR3: TGTGCCAGCAGCTTTTGGATCGGGGGGGCCTACGAGCAGTACTTC. Translating gives CASSFWIGGAYEQYF.

The V call is TRBV13, the J call TRBJ1-4; D is unclear. The CDR3 runs to 13 residues. Germline CDR1 and CDR2: PRHDT and FYEKMQ (reference sequence). Trimming removed 1 base at V and 5 bases at J, with 5 bases between. The CDR3 loop reads CASSLVANEKLFF. The DNA of the CDR3 is TGTGCCAGCAGCTTAGTGGCCAATGAAAAACTGTTTTTT.